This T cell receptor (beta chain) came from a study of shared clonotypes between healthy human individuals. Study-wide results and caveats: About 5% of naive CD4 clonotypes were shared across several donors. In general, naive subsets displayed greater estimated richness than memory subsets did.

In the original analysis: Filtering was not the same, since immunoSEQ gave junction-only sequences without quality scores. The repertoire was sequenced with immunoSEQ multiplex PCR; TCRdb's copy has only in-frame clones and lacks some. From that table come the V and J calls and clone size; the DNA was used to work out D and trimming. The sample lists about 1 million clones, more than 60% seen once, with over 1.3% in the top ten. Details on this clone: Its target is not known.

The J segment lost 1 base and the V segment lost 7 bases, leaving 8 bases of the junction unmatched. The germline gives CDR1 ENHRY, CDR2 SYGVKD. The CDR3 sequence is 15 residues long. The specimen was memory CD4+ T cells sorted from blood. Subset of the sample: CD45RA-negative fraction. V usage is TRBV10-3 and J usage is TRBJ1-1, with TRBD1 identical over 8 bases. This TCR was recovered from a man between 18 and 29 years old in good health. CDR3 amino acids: CAITPTGDPNTEAFF. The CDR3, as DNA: TGTGCCATCACCCCGACAGGGGACCCGAACACTGAAGCTTTCTTT.